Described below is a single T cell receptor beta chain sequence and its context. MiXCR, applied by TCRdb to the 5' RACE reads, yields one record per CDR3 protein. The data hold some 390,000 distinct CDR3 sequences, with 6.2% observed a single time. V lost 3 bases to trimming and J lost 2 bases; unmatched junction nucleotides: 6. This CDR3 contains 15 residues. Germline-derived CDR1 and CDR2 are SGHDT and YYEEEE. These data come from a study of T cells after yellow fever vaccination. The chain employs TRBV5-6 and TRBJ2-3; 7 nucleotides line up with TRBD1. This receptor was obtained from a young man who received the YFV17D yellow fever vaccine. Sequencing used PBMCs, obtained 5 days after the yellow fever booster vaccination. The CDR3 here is CASSWDSSYTDTQYF. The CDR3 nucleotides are TGTGCCAGCAGCTGGGACAGCAGTTACACAGATACGCAGTATTTT.